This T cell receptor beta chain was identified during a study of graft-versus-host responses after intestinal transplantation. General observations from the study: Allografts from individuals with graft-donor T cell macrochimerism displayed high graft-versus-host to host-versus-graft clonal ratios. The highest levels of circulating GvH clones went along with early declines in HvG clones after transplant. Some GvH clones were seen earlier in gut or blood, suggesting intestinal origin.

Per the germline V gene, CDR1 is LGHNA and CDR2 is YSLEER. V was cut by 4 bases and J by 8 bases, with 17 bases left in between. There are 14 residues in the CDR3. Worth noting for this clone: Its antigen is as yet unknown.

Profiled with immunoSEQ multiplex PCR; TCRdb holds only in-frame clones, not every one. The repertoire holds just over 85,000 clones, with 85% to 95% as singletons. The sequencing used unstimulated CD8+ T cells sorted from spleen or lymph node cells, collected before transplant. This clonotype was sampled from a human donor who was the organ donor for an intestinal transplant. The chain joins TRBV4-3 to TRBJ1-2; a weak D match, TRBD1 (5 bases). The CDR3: CASSPSVGARGYTF. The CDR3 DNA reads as TGCGCCAGCAGCCCTTCAGTAGGGGCGCGGGGCTACACCTTC.